These T cell receptor beta chains were read from a single sample in a study of CD4 T cells in relation to SARS-CoV-2 and coronaviruses. These TCRs' antigens remain unknown. TCRdb's table, derived via immunoSEQ multiplex PCR, lists solely in-frame clones and lacks some. Of 18,000 or so clones in the sample, around 80% were seen once. The sequenced material came from CD4+ T cells from PBMCs, cultured in vitro. These receptors came from a human donor in good health. CDR3s include the opening cysteine and the closing phenylalanine or tryptophan. A D gene is named only where the DNA matches it firmly. Clone size is stated in some rows and not others, as once, few, many or a class when expanded.

NA,TRBV14,NA,TRBJ2-1,CASSNRLQQFF,TGTGCCAGCAGTAACCGGCTTCAGCAGTTCTTC
NA,TRBV27,TRBD1,TRBJ1-5,CASSLHTGGTGGSQPQHF,TGTGCCAGCAGTTTGCACACGGGGGGGACAGGGGGCAGCCAGCCCCAGCATTTT
NA,TRBV14,TRBD1,TRBJ2-7,CASSQGTGEYEQYF,TGTGCCAGCAGCCAAGGTACAGGGGAGTACGAGCAGTACTTC
NA,TRBV6-5,NA,TRBJ2-3,CASSYDSLRSTDTQYF,TGTGCCAGCAGTTACGACAGCCTCCGTAGCACAGATACGCAGTATTTT
NA,TRBV10-2,TRBD1,TRBJ1-6,CASRVQGAYSSPLHF,TGCGCCAGCAGGGTACAGGGGGCTTATAGTTCACCCCTCCACTTT
NA,TRBV20-1,TRBD1,TRBJ2-7,CSASGQDRGGDEQYF,TGCAGTGCTAGTGGTCAGGACAGGGGTGGCGACGAGCAGTACTTC
NA,TRBV29-1,TRBD2,TRBJ2-1,CSVEAPSSGDGLRSSYNEQFF,TGCAGCGTTGAAGCTCCTAGTAGCGGGGACGGCTTAAGGAGCTCCTACAATGAGCAGTTCTTC
NA,TRBV7-3,NA,TRBJ2-3,CASSLGPTRTDTQYF,TGTGCCAGCAGCTTAGGCCCAACACGCACAGATACGCAGTATTTT
NA,TRBV15,NA,TRBJ1-1,CATSRGGPITEAFF,TGTGCCACCAGCAGGGGGGGACCGATCACTGAAGCTTTCTTT
NA,TRBV6-4,NA,TRBJ1-4,CASSDSRGTNEKLFF,TGTGCCAGCAGTGACTCAAGGGGAACTAATGAAAAACTGTTTTTT
few,TRBV30,TRBD1,TRBJ1-2,CAQWWGQGRPDTF,TGTGCCCAATGGTGGGGACAGGGCCGACCTGACACCTTC
NA,TRBV27,TRBD1,TRBJ2-1,CASSSDRVKYNEQFF,TGTGCCAGCAGTTCCGACAGGGTAAAGTACAATGAGCAGTTCTTC
NA,TRBV14,NA,TRBJ1-5,CASSQGLLGGPNQPQHF,TGTGCCAGCAGCCAAGGCCTCTTGGGGGGCCCCAATCAGCCCCAGCATTTT
NA,TRBV4-1,NA,TRBJ1-3,CASSQDRQSSGNTIYF,TGCGCCAGCAGCCAAGACCGGCAATCCTCTGGAAACACCATATATTTT
NA,TRBV12-3/TRBV12-4,NA,TRBJ1-6,CASSPGDRTLHF,TGTGCCAGCAGCCCAGGGGATCGGACCCTCCACTTT
NA,TRBV5-4,NA,TRBJ2-3,CASSLAFSFDLVGTDTQYF,TGTGCCAGCAGCTTGGCATTTTCGTTCGACCTCGTTGGCACAGATACGCAGTATTTT
NA,TRBV6-1,NA,TRBJ2-7,CASSESAGTSYEQYF,TGTGCCAGCAGTGAATCGGCAGGGACCTCCTACGAGCAGTACTTC
few,TRBV27,NA,TRBJ2-7,CASSLGGPYEQYF,TGTGCCAGCAGTTTAGGGGGACCCTACGAGCAGTACTTC
NA,TRBV9,NA,TRBJ1-1,CASSLGHYTEAFF,TGTGCCAGCAGCCTGGGACACTACACTGAAGCTTTCTTT
NA,TRBV28,NA,TRBJ2-7,CASSLPMGAGSSYEQYF,TGTGCCAGCAGCCTCCCGATGGGGGCGGGAAGCTCCTACGAGCAGTACTTC
NA,TRBV5-1,NA,TRBJ2-1,CASSLGELNSYNEQFF,TGCGCCAGCAGCTTGGGGGAGCTAAACTCCTACAATGAGCAGTTCTTC
NA,TRBV29-1,NA,TRBJ2-5,CSVSERSETQYF,TGCAGCGTTAGCGAGAGAAGTGAGACCCAGTACTTC
few,TRBV9,TRBD1,TRBJ1-2,CASSVGTGSNYGYTF,TGTGCCAGCAGCGTGGGGACAGGATCTAACTATGGCTACACCTTC
few,TRBV2,TRBD2,TRBJ2-1,CASTAGAAYNEQFF,TGTGCCAGCACCGCGGGAGCGGCCTACAATGAGCAGTTCTTC
NA,TRBV13,TRBD1,TRBJ1-1,CASSLENRQGLNTEAFF,TGTGCCAGCAGCTTAGAAAACCGACAGGGTCTGAACACTGAAGCTTTCTTT
NA,TRBV18,NA,TRBJ2-1,CASSPPLGSISYNEQFF,TGTGCCAGCTCACCACCCCTAGGCTCTATCTCCTACAATGAGCAGTTCTTC
NA,TRBV29-1,TRBD1,TRBJ1-5,CSVAGTGVDQPQHF,TGCAGCGTTGCAGGGACAGGGGTTGACCAGCCCCAGCATTTT
NA,TRBV15,TRBD1,TRBJ2-2,CATSRLGQRNTGELFF,TGTGCCACCAGCAGGTTGGGACAGAGGAACACCGGGGAGCTGTTTTTT
NA,TRBV7-9,TRBD1,TRBJ2-5,CASSPGTGAGYQETQYF,TGTGCCAGCAGTCCCGGGACAGGGGCAGGGTACCAAGAGACCCAGTACTTC
NA,TRBV3-1/TRBV3-2,NA,TRBJ1-1,CASSRRNGDGAFF,TGTGCCAGCAGCCGTCGAAACGGGGATGGGGCTTTCTTT
NA,TRBV7-3,NA,TRBJ2-5,CASRAVPSETQYF,TGTGCCAGCAGAGCTGTCCCATCGGAGACCCAGTACTTC
NA,TRBV4-1,NA,TRBJ1-2,CASSQDLPGGYTF,TGCGCCAGCAGCCAAGATTTGCCGGGTGGCTACACCTTC
NA,TRBV12-5,NA,TRBJ1-1,CASGLEVEAFF,TGTGCTAGTGGTTTGGAGGTTGAAGCTTTCTTT
once,TRBV15,TRBD1,TRBJ2-5,CATSGTGRSIETQYF,TGTGCCACCAGCGGGACAGGTCGCTCCATAGAGACCCAGTACTTC
NA,TRBV28,NA,TRBJ2-7,CASRGQGYAEQYF,TGTGCCAGCAGGGGGCAGGGGTATGCCGAGCAGTACTTC
NA,TRBV6-2/TRBV6-3,NA,TRBJ1-1,CASSLGAVSSEAFF,TGTGCCAGCAGCCTCGGGGCCGTGTCATCTGAAGCTTTCTTT
few,TRBV2,NA,TRBJ1-5,CASSPPRREPQHF,TGTGCCAGCAGTCCCCCCAGGAGGGAGCCCCAGCATTTT
few,TRBV10-3,NA,TRBJ1-6,CAIRVGVRGSPLHF,TGTGCCATCAGGGTGGGGGTGAGAGGCTCACCCCTCCACTTT
NA,TRBV7-6,NA,TRBJ2-1,CASSFGSFSYNEQFF,TGTGCCAGCAGCTTCGGGTCATTCTCCTACAATGAGCAGTTCTTC
NA,TRBV5-6,TRBD1,TRBJ2-5,CASSRDRGFEETQYF,TGTGCCAGCAGCCGGGACAGGGGGTTTGAAGAGACCCAGTACTTC
NA,TRBV18,TRBD1,TRBJ1-1,CASSPKWTGDTEAFF,TGTGCCAGCTCACCAAAATGGACAGGGGACACTGAAGCTTTCTTT
NA,TRBV7-9,TRBD2,TRBJ2-7,CASSGLAGGYEQYF,TGTGCCAGCAGCGGACTAGCGGGAGGGTACGAGCAGTACTTC
NA,TRBV9,TRBD1,TRBJ1-6,CASSVGQGNSPLHF,TGTGCCAGCAGCGTCGGACAGGGAAATTCACCCCTCCACTTT
NA,TRBV5-6,TRBD2,TRBJ2-1,CASSLVAGGPSYNEQFF,TGTGCCAGCAGCTTGGTGGCGGGAGGGCCCTCCTACAATGAGCAGTTCTTC
NA,TRBV5-4,TRBD2,TRBJ2-5,CASSPAGSGSLETQYF,TGTGCCAGCAGCCCCGCGGGTAGCGGGAGTCTAGAGACCCAGTACTTC
NA,TRBV11-2,NA,TRBJ1-4,CASTNVGANEKLFF,TGTGCCAGCACCAACGTCGGAGCTAATGAAAAACTGTTTTTT
once,TRBV12-3/TRBV12-4,NA,TRBJ2-7,CASSLSRGGLYF,TGTGCCAGCAGCTTGTCCCGGGGCGGGTTGTACTTC
NA,TRBV5-4,NA,TRBJ2-1,CASSSLLGSGQFF,TGTGCCAGCAGCTCCCTACTAGGGTCGGGGCAGTTCTTC
NA,TRBV9,TRBD2,TRBJ2-2,CASSVTPGGPSGELFF,TGTGCCAGCAGCGTAACCCCGGGAGGGCCCTCCGGGGAGCTGTTTTTT
NA,TRBV27,NA,TRBJ2-7,CASSLGPGETYEQYF,TGTGCCAGCAGCCTTGGGCCAGGGGAAACCTACGAGCAGTACTTC
large,TRBV5-1,TRBD2,TRBJ2-5,CASSWREAGIETQYF,TGCGCCAGCAGCTGGCGGGAGGCGGGGATAGAGACCCAGTACTTC